The sequence of this T cell receptor beta chain was determined in a study of blood T cell repertoires in COVID-19. As for the study in general: Sites across the United States, Italy and Spain contributed samples from acute and convalescent COVID-19. Nucleic acid was either cDNA or gDNA, and it came from T cells, B-cell-depleted T cells, or PBMCs.

Germline CDR1 SEHNR, CDR2 FQNEAQ (reference sequence). V dropped 4 bases and J dropped 0; count of bases not matched to a gene: 3. This CDR3 is 15 amino acids long. Original processing notes: Scientists estimated how many nucleated cells there were by amplifying reference gene primers. Produced via immunoSEQ multiplex PCR; TCRdb's table is partial and in-frame only. That table supplies the V and J calls and clone size; D and trimming were determined from the DNA. Here the sample spans 200,000 to 250,000 clones, less than 90% being singletons. V is TRBV7-9 and J is TRBJ2-3, with 8 bases that match TRBD1. The clonotype was recovered from a man between 25 and 39 years old with active or convalescent COVID-19. The sequencing sample was made of peripheral blood. CDR3 bases: TGTGCCAGCAGCTCGACAGGGGAGAGCACAGATACGCAGTATTTT. Its translation: CASSSTGESTDTQYF. The whole variable domain, remainder taken from reference TRBV7-9 and TRBJ2-3, is DTGVSQNPRHKITKRGQNVTFRCDPISEHNRLYWYRQTLGQGPEFLTYFQNEAQLEKSRLLSDRFSAERPKGSFSTLEIQRTEQGDSAMYLCASSSTGESTDTQYFGPGTRLTVL.